This T cell receptor beta chain was recorded in a study of early T cells in non-severe SARS-CoV-2 infection. As for the study in general: Sequencing of unsorted whole blood was done on bulk RNA, leaving chains unpaired. General study points: The VDJdb matching leaned toward anti-spike CD8 responses and overlooked private and CD4 specificities.

Individual cDNA molecules each received unique molecular identifiers attached to them. TCRdb re-called the 5' RACE reads through MiXCR, storing one row per CDR3 protein. Here the sample spans roughly 26,000 distinct CDR3 sequences, 4% to 4.5% being singletons. Germline CDR1 SGHAT, CDR2 FQNNGV. V shed 6 bases and J shed 4 bases, with 15 bases lying between them. CDR3 length: 14 amino acids. The sample holds many counts of this clonotype. Its antigen is not identified. The receptor was derived from an adult who was a healthcare worker with PCR-confirmed SARS-CoV-2 infection or an uninfected control (not recorded which). The chain employs TRBV11-2 and TRBJ1-2; D not resolved. The sequencing input was whole blood. The CDR3 region is CASSSQADLYGYTF. The CDR3 coding sequence is TGTGCCAGCAGTTCCCAGGCTGATCTCTATGGCTACACCTTC.